The following is a T cell receptor beta chain sequence with its context. This entry comes from a study of blood T cell repertoires in COVID-19. Study as a whole: Specimens from acute and convalescent COVID-19 originated in the United States, Italy and Spain.

Germline assignment: CDR1 SGHVS and CDR2 FQNEAQ. The CDR3 runs to 14 residues. Trimming shortened V by 2 bases and J by 5 bases, and 12 bases separated the two germline ends. Clones were read by immunoSEQ multiplex PCR, and TCRdb kept only the in-frame ones, dropping some. This table holds just over 90,000 clones, just under 80% found once. This sequence originates from a human donor in a cohort sampled during active COVID-19. The chain couples TRBV7-8 to TRBJ1-1; perhaps TRBD1 as D (5 bases). The material sequenced was peripheral blood. CDR3 nucleotide sequence: TGTGCCAGCAGCTTACAGGGAGGGAGGACTGAAGCTTTCTTT. Translated, it gives CASSLQGGRTEAFF.